These 31 T cell receptor beta chains were sequenced from one sample in a study of Tregs in tolerant kidney transplant recipients. Repertoires were generated with immunoSEQ multiplex PCR, while TCRdb's copy carries only in-frame clones and drops some. The sample has some 250,000 clones; 84% are singletons. The sequenced material came from CD4+ T cells from blood. The source is a human donor in good health.

The chain carries TRBV10-2 and TRBJ2-3; 9 bases match TRBD2. J gave up 2 bases and V 2 bases, and 2 bases lay outside the gene matches. The germline V gene encodes CDR1 WSHSY and CDR2 SAAADI. The CDR3 has 15 residues. CDR3: CASSEQRGATDTQYF. DNA of the CDR3: TGCGCCAGCAGTGAGCAGCGGGGGGCCACAGATACGCAGTATTTT.

V usage is TRBV18 and J usage is TRBJ1-2; 7 bases align to TRBD1. Germline-derived CDR1 and CDR2 are KGHSH and LQKENI. The V gene end was trimmed by 4 bases and the J gene end by 4 bases; junction bases not matched to a gene: 12. The CDR3 covers 16 residues. The CDR3 DNA reads as TGTGCCAGCTCACATAACCTAGGCGGGACAGTCTATGGCTACACCTTC. Translating it yields CASSHNLGGTVYGYTF.

The chain is built from TRBV12-5 and TRBJ1-2; no firm D call. The CDR3 is made up of 11 amino acids. CDR1 is LGHNT and CDR2 is FRNRAP in the germline V gene. V gave up 1 base and J gave up 7 bases, with 4 bases separating them. CDR3 residues: CASGLAGGYTF. The CDR3 nucleotides are TGTGCTAGTGGTTTGGCAGGTGGCTACACCTTC.

The chain combines TRBV30 with TRBJ2-5; D possibly matches TRBD1 or TRBD2 (7 bases each). V lost 2 bases, J lost 6 bases, and 19 bases lay in between. Germline loops: CDR1 GTSNPN, CDR2 SVGIG (reference sequence). The CDR3 has 15 amino acids. DNA for the CDR3: TGTGCCTGGAGTTACCAGGGGGGGGGCGGAAAGACCCAGTACTTC. Amino acids: CAWSYQGGGGKTQYF.

This CDR3 reads CASSEWGARLSGANVLTF. The DNA of the CDR3 is TGTGCCAGCAGTGAGTGGGGGGCGCGACTCTCTGGGGCCAACGTCCTGACTTTC. The V gene is TRBV2, the J gene TRBJ2-6; D possibly uses TRBD1 or TRBD2 (6 bases each). The germline CDR1 and CDR2 sequences are SNHLY and FYNNEI. V lost 3 bases and J lost 0, with 15 bases in between. The CDR3 is made up of 18 amino acids.

The rearrangement links TRBV18 to TRBJ1-5; 7 bases line up with TRBD1. CDR1 and CDR2 (germline): KGHSH, LQKENI. CDR3 size: 16 residues. Losses at the gene ends were 1 base for V and 6 bases for J; bases not matched to a gene: 9. This CDR3 reads CASSPRRSGGGQPQHF. The CDR3 region has the DNA TGTGCCAGCTCACCACGAAGGTCAGGGGGGGGTCAGCCCCAGCATTTT.

The V and J genes are TRBV25-1 and TRBJ2-1, with TRBD2 as a possible D gene (5 bases). The CDR3 consists of 13 residues. V lost 7 bases and J lost 13, with 20 bases in between. The V gene's germline CDR1 is MGHDK and CDR2 SYGVNS. The DNA for the CDR3 is TGTGCCAGCACCCCGCCCGGGGTCGGAAACCAGTTCTTC. Amino acid sequence: CASTPPGVGNQFF.

The chain has TRBV18 and TRBJ2-3; D not resolved. Trimming shortened V by 3 bases and J by 0 bases, and 13 bases separated the two germline ends. Germline V gene data show CDR1 as KGHSH and CDR2 as LQKENI. The CDR3 contains 16 residues. CDR3 amino acids: CASSPQTRQSTDTQYF. CDR3 nucleotides: TGTGCCAGCTCACCCCAGACCCGACAAAGCACAGATACGCAGTATTTT.

The genes are TRBV25-1 and TRBJ1-2; TRBD1 is a possible D gene (6 bases). In germline, CDR1 is MGHDK, CDR2 SYGVNS. V lost 1 base, J lost 2 bases, and 11 bases lay in between. There are 15 residues in the CDR3. This chain's CDR3 is CASSESRGANYGYTF. CDR3 DNA sequence: TGTGCCAGCAGTGAATCGCGGGGGGCAAACTATGGCTACACCTTC.

The rearrangement links TRBV5-6 to TRBJ1-2, with TRBD1 as a possible D gene (5 bases). Germline CDR1 and CDR2: SGHDT and YYEEEE. V was pared by 5 bases and J by 8 bases, with 19 bases between. CDR3 length equals 14 residues. The CDR3 region has the DNA TGTGCCAGCAGGCGGGACGGCCCAGGACGGGGCTACACCTTC. Its protein is CASRRDGPGRGYTF.

This clone was seen just once. The rearrangement joins TRBV19 to TRBJ2-7; D unresolved. Germline V gives CDR1 LNHDA, CDR2 SQIVND (reference sequence). V was pared by 3 bases and J by 4 bases, with 10 bases between. The CDR3 has 13 residues. The CDR3 region is CASSIELFYEQYF. The CDR3 nucleotides read TGTGCCAGTAGTATCGAACTCTTTTACGAGCAGTACTTC.

V gene TRBV4-2 combines with J gene TRBJ2-5; tentative D call: TRBD1 (5 bases). Gene TRBJ2-7 matches the end of the DNA better, so the J call may be wrong. The CDR3 is 15 residues long. Germline CDR1 is LGHNA and CDR2 is YNFKEQ. The CDR3 DNA follows: TGTGCCAGCAGCCGCCTCGTGGGGCCTACCTACGAGCAGTACTTC. Translation gives CASSRLVGPTYEQYF.

This clone was found a few times. This chain links TRBV6-5 with TRBJ2-7, with D maybe TRBD2 (5 bases). V was clipped by 0 bases and J by 7 bases, with 19 bases between them. Germline CDR1 and CDR2: MNHEY and SVGAGI. The CDR3 loop spans 16 amino acids. CDR3: CASSYSRGRVSLEQYF. The CDR3 nucleotides read TGTGCCAGCAGTTACTCGAGAGGGCGAGTATCCTTGGAGCAGTACTTC.

The V call is TRBV30, the J call TRBJ1-2, with 12 bases lining up with TRBD1. V was clipped by 5 bases and J by 8 bases; unmatched bases: 6. Per germline, CDR1 GTSNPN and CDR2 SVGIG (reference sequence). The CDR3 is 13 residues long. The CDR3, as DNA: TGTGCCTGGGCGGGACAGGGGGCTGGAGGCTACACCTTC. Residues: CAWAGQGAGGYTF.

Regarding this clone: A junction end diverges from the germline sequence, so it may reflect a read error. V gene TRBV6-1 combines with J gene TRBJ2-7; TRBD1 agrees at 7 bases. The V gene's germline CDR1 is MNHNS and CDR2 SASEGT. The CDR3 spans 15 residues. CDR3 residues: CAGSDSRGKAYEQYF. The CDR3 DNA sequence: TGTGCCGGCAGTGATAGCAGGGGGAAAGCCTACGAGCAGTACTTC.

The chain uses TRBV29-1 and TRBJ2-2; a weak D match, TRBD1 (6 bases). This CDR3 has 14 amino acids. Germline V gives CDR1 SQVTM, CDR2 ANQGSEA. V lost 7 bases to trimming and J lost 0 bases, with 12 bases between them. The DNA of the CDR3 is TGCAGCGCCCTAGGACAGACGAACACCGGGGAGCTGTTTTTT. It codes for CSALGQTNTGELFF.

The chain joins TRBV30 to TRBJ1-2; D ambiguous. The CDR3 totals 14 residues. Trimming removed 1 base from V and 3 bases from J, with 12 bases in between. CDR1 is GTSNPN and CDR2 is SVGIG in the germline V gene (reference sequence). The CDR3 spells CAWSGARWDYGYTF. CDR3 coding DNA: TGTGCCTGGAGTGGGGCCCGGTGGGACTATGGCTACACCTTC.

This clone was picked up one time. The same CDR3 can be traced to other DNA sequences in this sample. The genes are TRBV5-1 and TRBJ1-1, with TRBD1 as a possible D gene (5 bases). The germline V and J ends were trimmed by 3 bases and 3 bases, with 12 bases remaining between them. CDR1 and CDR2 (germline): SGHRS, YFSETQ. The CDR3 totals 14 residues. Here the CDR3 reads CASSWTGRDTEAFF. DNA for the CDR3: TGCGCCAGCAGCTGGACGGGCAGGGACACTGAAGCTTTCTTT.

The rearrangement joins TRBV30 to TRBJ1-2, with a tentative D call TRBD1 (5 bases). Germline CDR1 is GTSNPN and CDR2 is SVGIG (reference sequence). V was trimmed by 4 bases and J by 2 bases, leaving 11 bases between them. This CDR3 comprises 13 residues. As DNA, the CDR3 is TGTGCCTGGACCCCCGACAGCAACTATGGCTACACCTTC. Encoded protein: CAWTPDSNYGYTF.

The chain is built from TRBV18 and TRBJ2-7; D is perhaps TRBD2 (6 bases). The V and J ends lost 3 bases and 9 bases respectively, with 12 bases between them. This CDR3 region has 12 residues. CDR1 and CDR2 from the germline V gene are KGHSH and LQKENI. The CDR3 region is CASSPFGDLQYF. For the CDR3, the DNA is TGTGCCAGCTCACCTTTCGGGGACTTGCAGTACTTC.

This chain links TRBV4-1 with TRBJ1-1; D not resolved. Germline assignment: CDR1 MGHRA and CDR2 YSYEKL. This CDR3 is built from 15 residues. Trimming removed 1 base from V and 1 base from J, with 10 bases in between. CDR3 sequence: CASSQVARTNTEAFF. In DNA form, the CDR3 reads TGCGCCAGCAGCCAAGTAGCACGGACGAACACTGAAGCTTTCTTT.

The gene calls are TRBV18 and TRBJ2-5, with D possibly matching TRBD2 (5 bases). The CDR3 extends over 12 amino acids. Trimming took off 6 bases at V and 11 bases at J, with 16 bases between the two ends. The germline V gene has CDR1 KGHSH and CDR2 LQKENI. The CDR3 loop is CASSPSPREQYF. CDR3 DNA: TGTGCCAGCTCCCCCTCCCCTAGGGAGCAGTACTTC.

Regarding this clone: Other DNA sequences in this sample translate to the same CDR3. CDR3 region: CASSFTSGSSYEQYF. As DNA, the CDR3 is TGTGCCAGCAGCTTTACGAGCGGCAGCTCCTACGAGCAGTACTTC. The rearrangement uses TRBV7-2 and TRBJ2-7, with a tentative D call TRBD2 (5 bases). The CDR3 length is 15 residues. The ends were cut back, 3 bases at V and 0 bases at J, with 12 bases in the middle. Germline CDR1 and CDR2: SGHTA and FQGNSA. Full variable domain (remainder filled in from reference TRBV7-2 and TRBJ2-7): GAGVSQSPSNKVTEKGKDVELRCDPISGHTALYWYRQSLGQGLEFLIYFQGNSAPDKSGLPSDRFSAERTGGSVSTLTIQRTQQEDSAVYLCASSFTSGSSYEQYFGPGTRLTVT.

This sequence joins TRBV18 and TRBJ1-5; 10 positions match TRBD1. The length of the CDR3 is 15 residues. Looked up from germline, CDR1 is KGHSH and CDR2 is LQKENI. V shed 6 bases, J shed 4 bases, and the junction held 6 bases outside the gene matches. This CDR3 reads CASSPTGGENQPQHF. The CDR3 DNA reads TGTGCCAGCTCCCCGACAGGGGGCGAGAATCAGCCCCAGCATTTT. The full variable domain, completed using reference TRBV18 and TRBJ1-5, is NAGVMQNPRHLVRRRGQEARLRCSPMKGHSHVYWYRQLPEEGLKFMVYLQKENIIDESGMPKERFSAEFPKEGPSILRIQQVVRGDSAAYFCASSPTGGENQPQHFGDGTRLSIL.

The chain links TRBV9 to TRBJ1-1; D remains unclear. Germline CDR1 is SGDLS and CDR2 is YYNGEE. This CDR3 is 14 amino acids long. Trimming removed 5 bases from V and 1 base from J, with 12 bases in between. The CDR3, as DNA: TGTGCCAGCAGTATCGCCTCCGGGAACACTGAAGCTTTCTTT. This translates into CASSIASGNTEAFF.

V usage is TRBV18 and J usage is TRBJ1-3; TRBD1 matches at 7 bases. Germline V gives CDR1 KGHSH, CDR2 LQKENI. After removal of 5 bases from V and 1 base from J, the junction contained 5 bases not matched to a gene. This CDR3 has 15 amino acids. The CDR3: CASSSTGPSGNTIYF. CDR3 in DNA: TGTGCCAGCTCATCGACAGGGCCATCTGGAAACACCATATATTTT.

The chain uses TRBV25-1 and TRBJ1-4; D is uncertain. Germline CDR1 is MGHDK and CDR2 is SYGVNS. V was pared by 7 bases and J by 8 bases, with 14 bases between. This CDR3 contains 13 residues. CDR3 in amino acids: CASTGLGGEKLFF. CDR3 coding DNA: TGTGCCAGCACGGGCCTCGGAGGGGAAAAACTGTTTTTT.

This clone was detected a few times. J is TRBJ2-7 and V is TRBV6-5; a weak D match, TRBD2 (6 bases). Germline V gives CDR1 MNHEY, CDR2 SVGAGI. The CDR3 spans 13 residues. The V and J ends lost 3 bases and 7 bases respectively, with 13 bases between them. The CDR3 nucleotides read TGTGCCAGCAGTTATTGGGACGGAGGGGAGCAGTACTTC. Protein product: CASSYWDGGEQYF.

The genes are TRBV11-2 and TRBJ1-2, with D perhaps TRBD1 (5 bases). The CDR3 has 15 residues. V was shortened by 5 bases and J by 4 bases, with 17 bases between the two germline ends. Germline CDR1 and CDR2: SGHAT and FQNNGV. CDR3 amino acids: CASSAGDGHIYGYTF. For the CDR3, the DNA is TGTGCCAGCAGCGCGGGCGACGGACACATCTATGGCTACACCTTC.

The CDR3 sequence is CASSLVSSPLHF. The CDR3 DNA sequence: TGTGCCAGCAGCTTGGTTAGTTCACCCCTCCACTTT. The chain uses TRBV5-6 and TRBJ1-6, with unresolved D. CDR1 is SGHDT, CDR2 YYEEEE, per germline. Trimming took off 0 bases at V and 9 bases at J, with 4 bases between the two ends. The CDR3 is 12 residues long. Combining the CDR3 with reference TRBV5-6 and TRBJ1-6 gives the whole variable domain DAGVTQSPTHLIKTRGQQVTLRCSPKSGHDTVSWYQQALGQGPQFIFQYYEEEERQRGNFPDRFSGHQFPNYSSELNVNALLLGDSALYLCASSLVSSPLHFGNGTRLTVT.

V is TRBV5-8 and J is TRBJ2-4; no clear D. Deletions cut 6 bases from V and 2 bases from J, with 9 bases between. Germline V gene sequence: CDR1 SGHTS, CDR2 YDEGEE. This CDR3 region has 13 residues. The CDR3 nucleotides are TGTGCCAGCATCCTAGATCCCAAAAACATTCAGTACTTC. This encodes CASILDPKNIQYF. The full variable domain, with the rest looked up from reference TRBV5-8 and TRBJ2-4, is EAGVTQSPTHLIKTRGQQATLRCSPISGHTSVYWYQQALGLGLQFLLWYDEGEERNRGNFPPRFSGRQFPNYSSELNVNALELEDSALYLCASILDPKNIQYFGAGTRLSVL.